The 25 T cell receptor beta chains below come from one sample, sequenced in a study of cytomegalovirus exposure and HLA in healthy donors (TCRdb year 2017). Receptor libraries were prepared by the immunoSEQ multiplex PCR assay. TCRdb's version of the immuneACCESS table is confined to in-frame rearrangements and falls short of the full clone set. An unresolved V gene accounts for under half of the shortfall where checked; the remainder is of unknown origin. For this sample the table gives 65,000 to 75,000 clones, of which approximately 95% were detected only once. Of the sample, approximately 1.5% is held by the ten largest clones. The sample taken for sequencing was PBMCs. Source of these receptors: a man between 18 and 29 years old in good health and CMV-seropositive.

The chain couples TRBV27 to TRBJ2-7; 8 bases are a match to TRBD2. Germline CDR1 and CDR2: MNHEY and SMNVEV (reference sequence). J lost 0 bases, V lost 7 bases, and 8 bases had no gene match. CDR3 length equals 15 residues. CDR3 bases: TGTGCCAGCAAGGTTAGCGGGATGCCCTCCTACGAGCAGTACTTC. It specifies CASKVSGMPSYEQYF.

V usage is TRBV6-1 and J usage is TRBJ2-1; 7 positions match TRBD2. CDR1 and CDR2 (germline): MNHNS, SASEGT. The CDR3 runs 16 residues. The V and J ends lost 2 bases and 3 bases, in that order; junction bases with no gene match: 7. The DNA for the CDR3 is TGTGCCAGCAGTGAATTGGTAGCGGGCGGCTACAATGAGCAGTTCTTC. Its protein is CASSELVAGGYNEQFF.

This clone has a single count. The rearrangement joins TRBV19 to TRBJ2-6; D perhaps matches TRBD2 (7 bases). The germline CDR1 and CDR2 sequences are LNHDA and SQIVND (reference sequence). Between the trimmed V and J ends, which lost 7 bases and 4 bases, there was a span of 17 bases. The CDR3 has 16 residues. The CDR3 reads CASTREGGTGANVLTF. The CDR3 bases are TGTGCCAGTACCAGGGAGGGGGGAACCGGGGCCAACGTCCTGACTTTC.

As DNA, the CDR3 is TGCGCCAGCAGCCAAGCTATCAACACTGAAGCTTTCTTT. Protein sequence: CASSQAINTEAFF. The chain is built from TRBV4-1 and TRBJ1-1; D ambiguous. CDR1 and CDR2 (germline): MGHRA, YSYEKL. Trimming removed 1 base at V and 2 bases at J, with 5 bases between. This CDR3 is 13 amino acids long.

The chain combines TRBV30 with TRBJ2-7; TRBD1 agrees at 7 bases. The CDR3 has 13 residues. In germline, CDR1 is GTSNPN, CDR2 SVGIG (reference sequence). Unmatched junction bases numbered 4, after V lost 1 base and J lost 4 bases. CDR3 in amino acids: CAWSATTGYEQYF. The CDR3 nucleotides are TGTGCCTGGAGTGCGACGACAGGGTACGAGCAGTACTTC. Drawing the rest from reference TRBV30 and TRBJ2-7, the complete variable domain is SQTIHQWPATLVQPVGSPLSLECTVEGTSNPNLYWYRQAAGRGLQLLFYSVGIGQISSEVPQNLSASRPQDRQFILSSKKLLLSDSGFYLCAWSATTGYEQYFGPGTRLTVT.

This rearrangement joins TRBV9 to TRBJ2-1; 8 positions agree with TRBD2. Germline V gene sequence: CDR1 SGDLS, CDR2 YYNGEE. CDR3 length equals 14 residues. The trim removed 4 bases at V and 8 bases at J, leaving 8 bases unmatched. The CDR3, as DNA: TGTGCCAGCAGCCCGGGGACTAGATGGGATGAGCAGTTCTTC. Encoded protein: CASSPGTRWDEQFF.

CDR3 amino acids: CASSQSHRDYEQYF. The CDR3 DNA sequence: TGTGCCAGCTCACAATCCCACAGAGACTACGAGCAGTACTTC. This chain links TRBV18 with TRBJ2-7; unclear D gene. This CDR3 comprises 14 residues. With 4 bases removed from V and 3 bases from J, the gap between germline ends came to 13 bases. Per the germline V gene, CDR1 is KGHSH and CDR2 is LQKENI. Filled out from reference TRBV18 and TRBJ2-7, the complete variable domain reads NAGVMQNPRHLVRRRGQEARLRCSPMKGHSHVYWYRQLPEEGLKFMVYLQKENIIDESGMPKERFSAEFPKEGPSILRIQQVVRGDSAAYFCASSQSHRDYEQYFGPGTRLTVT.

This sequence joins TRBV27 and TRBJ2-7, with 10 bases fitting TRBD1. CDR1 and CDR2 (germline): MNHEY, SMNVEV (reference sequence). The CDR3 spans 16 residues. V lost 0 bases and J lost 5; bases outside the gene matches: 7. CDR3 nucleotide sequence: TGTGCCAGCAGTTTATCAATTGGGACAGGGGTCGACGAGCAGTACTTC. It encodes CASSLSIGTGVDEQYF.

The genes are TRBV11-3 and TRBJ1-4; TRBD1 matches 9 bases. Germline V gene sequence: CDR1 SGHNT, CDR2 YENEEA. This CDR3 region has 14 residues. V lost 3 bases, J lost 8 bases, and 4 bases stayed unmatched. The CDR3: CASSLDRGREKLFF. The CDR3 DNA reads as TGTGCCAGCAGCTTGGACAGGGGACGGGAAAAACTGTTTTTT.

The V and J genes are TRBV19 and TRBJ2-1, with a possible D match to TRBD2 (6 bases). V shed 3 bases and J shed 8 bases, with 14 bases lying between them. Germline V CDR1 and CDR2: LNHDA, SQIVND (reference sequence). This CDR3 is 14 amino acids long. This chain's CDR3 is CASSMDYQRHEQFF. The CDR3 coding sequence is TGTGCCAGTAGTATGGACTATCAGCGGCATGAGCAGTTCTTC. The full variable domain, completed using reference TRBV19 and TRBJ2-1, is DGGITQSPKYLFRKEGQNVTLSCEQNLNHDAMYWYRQDPGQGLRLIYYSQIVNDFQKGDIAEGYSVSREKKESFPLTVTSAQKNPTAFYLCASSMDYQRHEQFFGPGTRLTVL.

The chain links TRBV29-1 to TRBJ2-1, with 7 bases that match TRBD2. CDR1 and CDR2 from the germline V gene are SQVTM and ANQGSEA. J gave up 4 bases and V 6 bases, and 3 bases lay outside the gene matches. The CDR3 covers 12 residues. The CDR3 spells CSVGTKYNEQFF. As DNA, the CDR3 is TGCAGCGTAGGGACTAAATACAATGAGCAGTTCTTC.

A few counts support this clone. This sequence joins TRBV6-1 and TRBJ1-2, with D perhaps matching TRBD1 (6 bases). Germline CDR1 MNHNS, CDR2 SASEGT. V was pared by 5 bases and J by 2 bases, with 9 bases between. The CDR3 length is 13 residues. The DNA for the CDR3 is TGTGCCAGCAGTTCGGACAGCAACTATGGCTACACCTTC. Amino acid sequence: CASSSDSNYGYTF.

The chain uses TRBV5-1 and TRBJ2-5; TRBD1 aligns across 9 bases. The V segment lost 4 bases and the J segment 1 base; nucleotides outside the gene matches: 5. Germline values: CDR1 SGHRS, CDR2 YFSETQ. CDR3 length: 15 amino acids. CDR3 protein: CASSRGQGSQETQYF. Here the CDR3 DNA reads TGCGCCAGCAGCCGGGGACAGGGTTCCCAAGAGACCCAGTACTTC.

V gene TRBV6-4 combines with J gene TRBJ2-1; no clear D gene. CDR3 length: 14 residues. Germline CDR1 is MRHNA and CDR2 is SNTAGT. The V gene lost 0 bases and the J gene lost 8 bases, with 11 bases spanning the gap. CDR3 sequence (DNA): TGTGCCAGCAGTGACTCGAAGCCTACCCATGAGCAGTTCTTC. Its translation: CASSDSKPTHEQFF.

This clone was counted a single time. J is TRBJ2-7 and V is TRBV27; D gene uncertain. The CDR3 loop spans 13 amino acids. Germline V gene sequence: CDR1 MNHEY, CDR2 SMNVEV (reference sequence). V gave up 2 bases and J gave up 3 bases, with 8 bases separating them. The CDR3 DNA is TGTGCCAGCAGTTTAGGGCCAAACTACGAGCAGTACTTC. Amino acids: CASSLGPNYEQYF.

The chain carries TRBV6-1 and TRBJ1-5, with D unresolved. This CDR3 region has 12 residues. Trimming pared 5 bases from V and 4 bases from J, leaving 6 bases between. CDR1 MNHNS and CDR2 SASEGT come from the germline V gene. CDR3 sequence reads: CASSSPNQPQHF. DNA of the CDR3: TGTGCCAGCAGTTCCCCAAATCAGCCCCAGCATTTT.

CDR3 DNA sequence: TGTGCCAGCAGCGTAGGGGCAGGGGGGACCGGGGAGCTGTTTTTT. This gives the protein CASSVGAGGTGELFF. The chain combines TRBV9 with TRBJ2-2; weak D call: TRBD1 (7 bases). The CDR3 runs to 15 residues. V lost 0 bases and J lost 5, with 11 bases in between. Germline lookup yields CDR1 SGDLS and CDR2 YYNGEE.

CDR3 amino acids: CASSLAGYGYTF. CDR3 DNA: TGCGCCAGCAGCTTGGCCGGCTATGGCTACACCTTC. The V gene is TRBV5-1, the J gene TRBJ1-2; D is uncertain. Germline V CDR1 and CDR2: SGHRS, YFSETQ. This CDR3 contains 12 residues. Trimming cost V 0 bases and J 4 bases, with 4 bases left between them.

This clone was picked up one time. The gene calls are TRBV5-1 and TRBJ2-7; 9 nucleotides match TRBD2. Germline V gene sequence: CDR1 SGHRS, CDR2 YFSETQ. The CDR3 has 15 amino acids. J gave up 3 bases and V 4 bases, and 8 bases lay outside the gene matches. The CDR3 loop is CASSGGFSGSYEQYF. DNA for the CDR3: TGCGCCAGCAGCGGGGGTTTTAGCGGGAGCTACGAGCAGTACTTC. Full variable domain (outside the CDR3, taken from reference TRBV5-1 and TRBJ2-7): KAGVTQTPRYLIKTRGQQVTLSCSPISGHRSVSWYQQTPGQGLQFLFEYFSETQRNKGNFPGRFSGRQFSNSRSEMNVSTLELGDSALYLCASSGGFSGSYEQYFGPGTRLTVT.

Concerning this clone itself: The junction shows a germline mismatch at one end, possibly a read error. The gene calls are TRBV6-1 and TRBJ2-2, with a tentative D call TRBD1 (6 bases). The CDR3 totals 14 residues. Germline assignment: CDR1 MNHNS and CDR2 SASEGT. The CDR3 DNA is TGTGCCAGCAGGGAAGGACAGATCACCGGGGAGCTGTTTTTT. Translated, it gives CASREGQITGELFF.

The chain is built from TRBV6-5 and TRBJ2-3, with D possibly TRBD2 on 5 matching bases. The CDR3 covers 13 residues. The V end lost 8 bases, the J end lost 7 bases, and 16 bases lay between the germline ends. CDR1 is MNHEY and CDR2 is SVGAGI in the germline V gene. The CDR3 DNA reads TGTGCCAGCGTAGAGGGAAGGGAGCATACGCAGTATTTT. Protein sequence: CASVEGREHTQYF.

The chain has TRBV11-1 and TRBJ2-1, with 7 bases fitting TRBD2. This CDR3 has 15 residues. The V segment lost 1 base and the J segment 5 bases; nucleotides outside the gene matches: 5. The germline V gene encodes CDR1 SGHAT and CDR2 FQDESV (reference sequence). CDR3 region: CASSLGGGVNNEQFF. The CDR3 nucleotides read TGTGCCAGCAGCTTAGGGGGAGGGGTAAACAATGAGCAGTTCTTC. Full variable domain (rest looked up from reference TRBV11-1 and TRBJ2-1): EAEVAQSPRYKITEKSQAVAFWCDPISGHATLYWYRQILGQGPELLVQFQDESVVDDSQLPKDRFSAERLKGVDSTLKIQPAELGDSAMYLCASSLGGGVNNEQFFGPGTRLTVL.

The sample holds one count of this clone. The genes are TRBV6-6 and TRBJ2-5; TRBD1 agrees at 8 bases. CDR1 MNHNY and CDR2 SVGAGI come from the germline V gene (reference sequence). J was trimmed by 2 bases and V by 11 bases; bases with no gene match: 4. This CDR3 spans 12 amino acids. The CDR3 DNA is TGTGCCGGAAGGACAGGGCAAGAGACCCAGTACTTC. It is translated as CAGRTGQETQYF.

The genes are TRBV28 and TRBJ2-1; TRBD1 might be the D (5 bases). The germline V gene has CDR1 MDHEN and CDR2 SYDVKM. The V and J ends lost 0 bases and 4 bases respectively, with 16 bases between them. The CDR3 is made up of 17 amino acids. DNA for the CDR3: TGTGCCAGCAGTTTATGGACAGCCCAGGCGCGTTACAATGAGCAGTTCTTC. This gives the protein CASSLWTAQARYNEQFF.

The CDR3 coding sequence is TGCGCCAGCAGCCGACTAGCGGGAGGAGATACGCAGTATTTT. The encoded protein is CASSRLAGGDTQYF. The chain links TRBV4-1 to TRBJ2-3; TRBD2 matches 13 bases. Germline trimming cut 4 bases from V and 5 bases from J; bases unmatched to any gene: 0. The CDR3 consists of 14 residues. CDR1 and CDR2 (germline): MGHRA, YSYEKL.